Below, one T cell receptor beta chain is given with its context. Some clones are missing from TCRdb's copy, which holds only in-frame ones; the method was immunoSEQ multiplex PCR. The sample lists more than 90,000 clones; approximately 81% were seen once. The sample comes from a study of blood T cell repertoires in COVID-19. About the research overall: PBMCs, B-cell-depleted T cells, or T cells were the source of the cDNA or gDNA that made up the material.

Per the germline V gene, CDR1 is SGHTA and CDR2 is FQGNSA. V was clipped by 5 bases and J by 5 bases, with 16 bases between them. The CDR3 is 14 amino acids. The sequenced sample consisted of peripheral blood. The chain couples TRBV7-2 to TRBJ2-7; the D gene is possibly TRBD1 (6 bases). This clonotype was obtained from a woman in her seventies with active or convalescent COVID-19. CDR3 in DNA: TGTGCCAGCAGCCTCACAGGGCTGCTGAACGAGCAGTACTTC. Amino acids: CASSLTGLLNEQYF.